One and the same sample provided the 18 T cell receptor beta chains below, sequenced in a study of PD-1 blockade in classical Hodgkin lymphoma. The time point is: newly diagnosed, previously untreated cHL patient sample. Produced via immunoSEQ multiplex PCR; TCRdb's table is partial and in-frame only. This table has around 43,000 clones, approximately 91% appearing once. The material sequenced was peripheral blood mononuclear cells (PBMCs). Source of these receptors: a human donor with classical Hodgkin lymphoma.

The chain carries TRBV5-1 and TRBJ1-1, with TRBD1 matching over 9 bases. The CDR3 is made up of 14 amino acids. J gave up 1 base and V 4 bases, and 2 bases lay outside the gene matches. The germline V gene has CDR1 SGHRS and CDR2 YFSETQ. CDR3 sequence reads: CASSGQGRNTEAFF. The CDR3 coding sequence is TGCGCCAGCAGCGGACAGGGGAGGAACACTGAAGCTTTCTTT. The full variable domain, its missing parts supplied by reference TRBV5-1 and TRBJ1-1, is KAGVTQTPRYLIKTRGQQVTLSCSPISGHRSVSWYQQTPGQGLQFLFEYFSETQRNKGNFPGRFSGRQFSNSRSEMNVSTLELGDSALYLCASSGQGRNTEAFFGQGTRLTVV.

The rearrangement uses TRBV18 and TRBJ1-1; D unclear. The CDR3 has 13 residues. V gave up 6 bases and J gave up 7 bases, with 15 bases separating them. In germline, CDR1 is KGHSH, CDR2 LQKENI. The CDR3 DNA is TGTGCCAGCTCCCCCGATGGAGGGATTGAAGCTTTCTTT. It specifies CASSPDGGIEAFF.

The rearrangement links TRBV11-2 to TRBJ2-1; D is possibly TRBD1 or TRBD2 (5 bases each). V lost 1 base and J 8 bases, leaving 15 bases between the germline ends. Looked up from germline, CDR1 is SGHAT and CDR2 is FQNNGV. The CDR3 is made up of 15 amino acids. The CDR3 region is CASSLGGTRYDEQFF. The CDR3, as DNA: TGTGCCAGCAGCTTAGGTGGGACCCGGTACGATGAGCAGTTCTTC.

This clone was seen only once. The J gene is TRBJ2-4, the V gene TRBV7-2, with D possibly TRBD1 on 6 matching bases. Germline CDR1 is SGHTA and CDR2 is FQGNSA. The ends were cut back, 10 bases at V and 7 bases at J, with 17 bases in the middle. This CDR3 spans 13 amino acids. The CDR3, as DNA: TGTGCCATCTCGGACAGACGTTCTAACATTCAGTACTTC. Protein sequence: CAISDRRSNIQYF.

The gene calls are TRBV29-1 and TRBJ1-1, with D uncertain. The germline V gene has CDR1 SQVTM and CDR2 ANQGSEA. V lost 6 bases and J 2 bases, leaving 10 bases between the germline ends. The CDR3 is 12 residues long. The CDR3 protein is CSVKGSNTEAFF. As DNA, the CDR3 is TGCAGCGTCAAAGGAAGTAACACTGAAGCTTTCTTT.

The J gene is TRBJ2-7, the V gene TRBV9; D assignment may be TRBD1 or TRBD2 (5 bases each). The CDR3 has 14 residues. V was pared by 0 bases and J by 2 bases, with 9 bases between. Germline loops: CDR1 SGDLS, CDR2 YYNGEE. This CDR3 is CASSVGVGAYEQYF. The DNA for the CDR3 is TGTGCCAGCAGCGTAGGTGTGGGGGCCTACGAGCAGTACTTC.

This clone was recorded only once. CDR3 protein: CATSRDRLREVEQFF. In DNA form, the CDR3 reads TGTGCCACCAGCAGAGATCGTCTTCGGGAGGTTGAGCAGTTCTTC. The gene calls are TRBV15 and TRBJ2-1; 7 positions agree with TRBD2. CDR1 LNHNV and CDR2 YYDKDF come from the germline V gene (reference sequence). The trim removed 0 bases at V and 9 bases at J, leaving 8 bases unmatched. This CDR3 is 15 amino acids long.

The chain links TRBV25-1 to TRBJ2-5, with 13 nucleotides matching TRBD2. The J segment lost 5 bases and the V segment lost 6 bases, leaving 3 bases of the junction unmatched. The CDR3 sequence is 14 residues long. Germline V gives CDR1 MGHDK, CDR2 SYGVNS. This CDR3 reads CASRGTSGIETQYF. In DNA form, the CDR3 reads TGTGCCAGCAGGGGGACTAGCGGGATTGAGACCCAGTACTTC.

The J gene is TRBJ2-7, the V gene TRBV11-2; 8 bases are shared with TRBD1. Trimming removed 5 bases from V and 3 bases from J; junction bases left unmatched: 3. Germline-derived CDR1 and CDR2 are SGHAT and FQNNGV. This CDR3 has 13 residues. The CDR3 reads CASSRDRGYEQYV. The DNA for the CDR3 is TGTGCCAGCAGCAGAGACAGGGGCTACGAGCAGTACGTC.

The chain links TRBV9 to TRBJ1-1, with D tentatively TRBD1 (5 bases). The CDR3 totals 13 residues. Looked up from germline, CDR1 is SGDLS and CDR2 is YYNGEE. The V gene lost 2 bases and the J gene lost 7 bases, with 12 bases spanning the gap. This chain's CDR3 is CASSVGQGGEAFF. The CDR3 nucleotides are TGTGCCAGCAGCGTGGGGCAGGGCGGTGAAGCTTTCTTT.

The CDR3 loop reads CASSPGLRVGLGDEQFF. The CDR3, as DNA: TGTGCCAGCTCACCAGGTCTCCGGGTCGGCCTTGGGGATGAGCAGTTCTTC. V is TRBV18 and J is TRBJ2-1; D unresolved. Looked up from germline, CDR1 is KGHSH and CDR2 is LQKENI. CDR3 length equals 17 residues. The V end was cut by 2 bases, the J end by 8 bases, with 22 bases between.

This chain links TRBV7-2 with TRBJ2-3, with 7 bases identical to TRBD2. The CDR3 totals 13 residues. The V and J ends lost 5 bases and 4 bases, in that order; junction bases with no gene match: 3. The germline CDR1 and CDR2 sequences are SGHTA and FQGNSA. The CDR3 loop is CASSAGLADTQYF. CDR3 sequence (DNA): TGTGCCAGCAGCGCTGGACTAGCAGATACGCAGTATTTT.

This CDR3 reads CASTRRVQGDEQFF. The CDR3 nucleotides read TGTGCCAGCACCAGAAGGGTCCAGGGGGATGAGCAGTTCTTC. The chain has TRBV2 and TRBJ2-1; the match to TRBD1 covers 7 bases. Losses at the gene ends were 7 bases for V and 8 bases for J; bases not matched to a gene: 11. CDR1 and CDR2 (germline): SNHLY, FYNNEI. The CDR3 is made up of 14 amino acids.

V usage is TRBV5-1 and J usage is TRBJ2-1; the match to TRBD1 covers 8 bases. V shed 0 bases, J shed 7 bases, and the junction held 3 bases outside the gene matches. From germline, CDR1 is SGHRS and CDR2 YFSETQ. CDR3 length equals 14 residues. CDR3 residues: CASSLATGGNEQFF. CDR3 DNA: TGCGCCAGCAGCTTGGCCACAGGGGGGAATGAGCAGTTCTTC.

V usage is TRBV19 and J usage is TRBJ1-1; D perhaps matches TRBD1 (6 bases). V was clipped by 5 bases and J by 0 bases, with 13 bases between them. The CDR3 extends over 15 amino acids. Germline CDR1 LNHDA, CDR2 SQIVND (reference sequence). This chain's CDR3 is CASSWPTGLNTEAFF. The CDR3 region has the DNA TGTGCCAGTAGTTGGCCGACAGGACTGAACACTGAAGCTTTCTTT.

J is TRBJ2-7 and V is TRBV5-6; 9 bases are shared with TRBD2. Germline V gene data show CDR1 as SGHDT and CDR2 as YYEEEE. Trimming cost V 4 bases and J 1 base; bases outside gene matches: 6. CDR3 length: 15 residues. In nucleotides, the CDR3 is TGTGCCAGCAGCCTGAACGGACTAGCGTCCTACGAGCAGTACTTC. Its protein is CASSLNGLASYEQYF.

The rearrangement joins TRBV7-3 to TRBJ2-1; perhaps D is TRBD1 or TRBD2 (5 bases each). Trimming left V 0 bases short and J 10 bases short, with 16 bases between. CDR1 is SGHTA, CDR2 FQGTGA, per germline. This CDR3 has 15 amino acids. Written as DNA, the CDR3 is TGTGCCAGCAGCTTAACCCGGCAGGGACGGATAGAGCAGTTCTTC. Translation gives CASSLTRQGRIEQFF. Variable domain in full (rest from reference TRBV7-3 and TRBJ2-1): GAGVSQTPSNKVTEKGKYVELRCDPISGHTALYWYRQSLGQGPEFLIYFQGTGAADDSGLPNDRFFAVRPEGSVSTLKIQRTERGDSAVYLCASSLTRQGRIEQFFGPGTRLTVL.

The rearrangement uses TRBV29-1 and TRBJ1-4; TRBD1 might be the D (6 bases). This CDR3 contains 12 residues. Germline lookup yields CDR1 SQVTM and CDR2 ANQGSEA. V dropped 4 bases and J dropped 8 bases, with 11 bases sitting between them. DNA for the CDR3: TGCAGCGTTGCAGGGGTGGGGGAAAAACTGTTTTTT. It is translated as CSVAGVGEKLFF.